This T cell receptor (beta chain) was sequenced during a study of T-cell reconstitution after alpha-beta-depleted transplantation in children. General study results and limits: TCRbeta diversity was high at day 60 in some patients (a result of surviving recipient T cells and thymic progenitors). Alpha-beta T cells present about two months after transplant were reported to originate from several hundred expanded graft clones. Hyperexpanded clones declined; after one year, newly produced T cells mostly supplied diversity.

TCRbeta library construction was performed incorporating unique molecular identifiers. TCRdb recomputed calls from the PCR reads with MiXCR, one row per CDR3 protein. This table has 700,000 to 850,000 distinct CDR3 sequences, about 15% appearing once. With respect to this clonotype: Its specificity is not known.

The length of the CDR3 is 15 residues. The chain uses TRBV21-1 and TRBJ2-1. TRBV21-1 has pseudogene status. The TCR sequence derives from a male patient younger than 18 who had a stem cell transplant for acute lymphoblastic leukemia, so the T cells may come from the graft donor. The material sequenced was PBMCs, mostly from graft donor cells, taken 360 days after TCRalphabeta/CD19-depleted stem cell transplant. CDR3 sequence: CASSNKGSSYNEQFF. The CDR3 DNA follows: TGTGCCAGCAGCAACAAAGGGAGCTCCTACAATGAGCAGTTCTTC.